This TCR beta chain was captured by sequencing in a study of T cells after yellow fever vaccination (dated by TCRdb to between 2018 and 2020). Looking at the study overall: Libraries from fractions with low cell numbers were prepared with the SMART-Seq v4 Ultra Low Input RNA kit. Bulk TCR alpha and beta repertoires were sequenced longitudinally to track T-cell clones before and after primary and booster YFV17D yellow fever vaccination. Two healthy male donors, one aged 18 to 30 and one aged 30 to 40 years, were included in the cohort. Blood was drawn at multiple timepoints before and after primary and secondary immunization, with bulk PBMC replicates and cell subsets isolated. The full study reports these points: FACS-sorted repertoires could contain abundant contaminating clonotypes from the bulk population, so computational filtering was required. The study included only two donors, which limits how far the findings can be generalized. Most clones expanded after primary vaccination (approximately 96% of CD4 and around 89% of CD8) were re-detected after the booster, suggesting that broad memory maintenance occurred. A small share of clonotypes occurred in both CD4 and CD8 compartments, likely arising from convergent recombination. Compared with the primary T-cell response, the secondary T-cell response was faster but weaker, reaching its peak on day 5 rather than on day 15.

The treatment or condition tag for this specimen amounts to: live attenuated yellow fever vaccine strain. Two biological replicates of bulk PBMCs were collected at each blood-draw timepoint. PBMCs were isolated from peripheral blood using a standard Ficoll-Paque protocol. RNA was extracted with TriZol from bulk PBMCs, CD4 and CD8 fractions, and dextramer-positive and dextramer-negative fractions. Compared with germline, V lacks 3 bases and J lacks 0 bases; bases without a gene match: 8. From the germline V gene (reference sequence), CDR1 is LNHDA and CDR2 is SQIVND. Spanning cysteine to phenylalanine, the CDR3 consists of 17 amino acids. The retained sequence is limited to the CDR3, 51 bases, with the frame set at the first base. Synthesis of TCR cDNA relied on 5'RACE template switching, a step that introduced a universal primer site along with unique molecular identifiers. cDNA synthesis was primed from both the TCR alpha and TCR beta constant segments. Libraries were amplified in two PCR steps, with sample barcodes and sequencing adapters added in the second step. Sequencing of the libraries was done on either Illumina HiSeq 2500 (2x100 bp) or NovaSeq (2x150 bp). The published analysis was carried out like this. MIGEC handled demultiplexing of reads and collapsing into UMI consensus sequences, while MiXCR performed V(D)J alignment. Using edgeR on replicate PBMC samples, clonotypes were called vaccine-responding if FDR was below 0.01 and the log2 fold change was above 5 up to day 15. Bulk clonotypes were assigned CD4 or CD8 identity according to which sequenced CD4 or CD8 repertoire held them at higher abundance. TCRdb itself trimmed the public reads at Q25 with fastp, ran MiXCR and retained productive beta chains. Rows matching on CDR3 protein sequence are summarized as one entry with the most common DNA and genes. The V and J calls were determined by TCRdb, not by the authors. This sample holds just under 600,000 distinct CDR3 sequences; around an eighth were observed only once. The biggest ten clones account for 11% to 15% of the sample.

This clonotype occurred a few times. No antigen is known for it. Within one base of it there is no much larger clone, and no base qualities were kept. This sample comprised PBMCs, obtained on the day of the yellow fever booster vaccination. The rearrangement combines TRBV19 with TRBJ2-1; TRBD2 lines up with 7 middle nucleotides. The source of this sequence is a man in his thirties or forties who received the YFV17D yellow fever vaccine. The CDR3 reads as follows: CASSIFLAETSYNEQFF. The DNA is TGTGCCAGTAGTATCTTTCTAGCGGAGACCTCCTACAATGAGCAGTTCTTC.